This T cell receptor beta chain was identified during a study of immune characterization of retroperitoneal liposarcoma (dated 2019 in TCRdb). Cut back by 6 bases and 3 bases, the V and J ends lie 11 bases apart. The germline V gene sets CDR1 to MNHNS and CDR2 to SASEGT. The CDR3 runs 14 amino acids, cysteine and phenylalanine included. Just the 42-base CDR3 DNA is kept, in frame starting at base 1. In regard to this clonotype: The antigen this receptor binds is unknown. No clone much larger than this one lies a single base away; base qualities are absent.

Library construction relied on PCR. Sequencing was performed on a NextSeq 500. The public reads were reprocessed in TCRdb via fastp at Q25 and MiXCR, keeping in-frame beta chains. Rows with a matching CDR3 protein are joined into one entry that keeps the most common DNA and genes. Present in this sample are fewer than 14,000 distinct CDR3 sequences, 25% to 30% of which were seen just once. More than 6.5% of the sample comes from the top ten. Recombination linked TRBV6-1 to TRBJ2-2; the D segment cannot be called with confidence. What was sequenced was tumor tissue. This TCR was sampled from a male donor with retroperitoneal liposarcoma. The nucleotide sequence is TGTGCCAGCAGCCGCGACGGATACACCGGGGAGCTGTTTTTT. Its protein product is CASSRDGYTGELFF.